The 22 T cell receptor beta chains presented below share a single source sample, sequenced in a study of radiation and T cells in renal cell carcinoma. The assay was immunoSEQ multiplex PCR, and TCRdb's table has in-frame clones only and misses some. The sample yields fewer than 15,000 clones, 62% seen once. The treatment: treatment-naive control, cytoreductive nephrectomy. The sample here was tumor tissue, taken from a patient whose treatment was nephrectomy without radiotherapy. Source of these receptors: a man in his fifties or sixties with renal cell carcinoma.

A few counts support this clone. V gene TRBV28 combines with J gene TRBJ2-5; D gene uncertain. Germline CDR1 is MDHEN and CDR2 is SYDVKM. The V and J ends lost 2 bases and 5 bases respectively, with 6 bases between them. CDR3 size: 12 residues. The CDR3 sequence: CASSLLGETQYF. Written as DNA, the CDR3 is TGTGCCAGCAGTTTACTGGGGGAGACCCAGTACTTC.

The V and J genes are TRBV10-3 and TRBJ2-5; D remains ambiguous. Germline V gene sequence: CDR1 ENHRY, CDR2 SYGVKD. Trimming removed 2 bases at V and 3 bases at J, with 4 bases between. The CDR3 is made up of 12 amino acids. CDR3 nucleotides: TGTGCCATCAGTGAGGCGGAAGAGACCCAGTACTTC. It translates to CAISEAEETQYF.

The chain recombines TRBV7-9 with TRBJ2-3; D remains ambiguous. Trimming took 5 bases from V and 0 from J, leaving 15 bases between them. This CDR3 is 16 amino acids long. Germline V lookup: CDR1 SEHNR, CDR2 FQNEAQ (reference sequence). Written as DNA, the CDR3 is TGTGCCAGCAGCCCTACTGAAACCCTCAGCACAGATACGCAGTATTTT. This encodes CASSPTETLSTDTQYF.

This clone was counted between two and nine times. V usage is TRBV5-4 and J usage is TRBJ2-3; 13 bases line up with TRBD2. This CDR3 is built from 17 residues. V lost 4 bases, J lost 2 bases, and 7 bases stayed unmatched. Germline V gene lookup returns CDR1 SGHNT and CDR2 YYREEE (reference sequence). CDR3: CASSQQLAGGATDTQYF. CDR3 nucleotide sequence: TGTGCCAGCAGCCAACAACTAGCGGGGGGGGCCACAGATACGCAGTATTTT. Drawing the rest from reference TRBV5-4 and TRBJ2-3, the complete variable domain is ETGVTQSPTHLIKTRGQQVTLRCSSQSGHNTVSWYQQALGQGPQFIFQYYREEENGRGNFPPRFSGLQFPNYSSELNVNALELDDSALYLCASSQQLAGGATDTQYFGPGTRLTVL.

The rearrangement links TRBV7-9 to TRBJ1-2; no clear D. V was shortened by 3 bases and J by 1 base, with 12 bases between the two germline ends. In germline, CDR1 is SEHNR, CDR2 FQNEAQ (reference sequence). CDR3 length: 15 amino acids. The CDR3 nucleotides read TGTGCCAGCAGCTTCCCCGACATCGTTAACTATGGCTACACCTTC. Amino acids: CASSFPDIVNYGYTF.

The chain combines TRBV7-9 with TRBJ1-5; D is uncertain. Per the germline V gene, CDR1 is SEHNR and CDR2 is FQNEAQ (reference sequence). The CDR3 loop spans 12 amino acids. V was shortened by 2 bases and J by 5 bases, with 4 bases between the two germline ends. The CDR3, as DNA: TGTGCCAGCAGCTTAAGAGATCAGCCCCAGCATTTT. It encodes CASSLRDQPQHF.

The CDR3 is CATSEVAGLSYEQYF. The CDR3, as DNA: TGTGCCACCTCAGAGGTAGCGGGATTGAGCTACGAGCAGTACTTC. The genes are TRBV7-2 and TRBJ2-7; 8 bases line up with TRBD2. The V segment lost 10 bases and the J segment 3 bases; nucleotides outside the gene matches: 14. This CDR3 comprises 15 residues. Germline loops: CDR1 SGHTA, CDR2 FQGNSA.

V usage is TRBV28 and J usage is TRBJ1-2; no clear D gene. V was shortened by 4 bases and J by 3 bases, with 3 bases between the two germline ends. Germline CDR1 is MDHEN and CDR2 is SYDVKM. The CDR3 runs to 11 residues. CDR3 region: CASSSHYGYTF. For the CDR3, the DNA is TGTGCCAGCAGTTCCCACTATGGCTACACCTTC.

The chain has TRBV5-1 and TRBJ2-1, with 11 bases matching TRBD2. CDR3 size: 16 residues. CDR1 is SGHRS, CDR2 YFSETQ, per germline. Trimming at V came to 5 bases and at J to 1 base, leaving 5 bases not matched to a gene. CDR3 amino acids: CASRPSSGGSYNEQFF. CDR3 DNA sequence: TGCGCCAGCAGGCCGTCTAGCGGGGGGTCCTACAATGAGCAGTTCTTC.

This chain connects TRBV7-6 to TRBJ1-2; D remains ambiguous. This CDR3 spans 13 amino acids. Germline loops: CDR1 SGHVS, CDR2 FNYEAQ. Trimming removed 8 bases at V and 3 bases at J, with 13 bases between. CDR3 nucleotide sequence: TGTGCCAGCTGGGCCGGGTGGGACTATGGCTACACCTTC. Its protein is CASWAGWDYGYTF.

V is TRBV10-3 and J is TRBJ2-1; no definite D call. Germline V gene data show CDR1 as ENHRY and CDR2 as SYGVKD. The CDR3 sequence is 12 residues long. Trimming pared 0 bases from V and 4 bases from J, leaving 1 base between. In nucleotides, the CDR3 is TGTGCCATCAGTGAGTCATACAATGAGCAGTTCTTC. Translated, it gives CAISESYNEQFF.

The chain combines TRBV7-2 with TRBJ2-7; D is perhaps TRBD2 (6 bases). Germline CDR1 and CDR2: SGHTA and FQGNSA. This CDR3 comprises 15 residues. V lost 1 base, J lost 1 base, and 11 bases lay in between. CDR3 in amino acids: CASSLGRGVSYEQYF. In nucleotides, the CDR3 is TGTGCCAGCAGCTTAGGCCGCGGGGTATCCTACGAGCAGTACTTC.

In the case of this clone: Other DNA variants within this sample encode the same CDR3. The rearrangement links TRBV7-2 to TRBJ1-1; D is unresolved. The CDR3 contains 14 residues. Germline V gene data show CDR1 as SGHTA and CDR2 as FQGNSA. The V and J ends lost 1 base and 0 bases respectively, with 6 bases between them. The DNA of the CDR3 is TGTGCCAGCAGCTTAGTCGGACTGAACACTGAAGCTTTCTTT. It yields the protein CASSLVGLNTEAFF.

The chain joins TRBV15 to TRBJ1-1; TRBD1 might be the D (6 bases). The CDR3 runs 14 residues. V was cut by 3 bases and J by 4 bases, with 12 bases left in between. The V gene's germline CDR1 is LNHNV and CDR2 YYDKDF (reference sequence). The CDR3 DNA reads TGTGCCACCAGCAGGGCAAGGGGGGGCACTGAAGCTTTCTTT. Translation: CATSRARGGTEAFF.

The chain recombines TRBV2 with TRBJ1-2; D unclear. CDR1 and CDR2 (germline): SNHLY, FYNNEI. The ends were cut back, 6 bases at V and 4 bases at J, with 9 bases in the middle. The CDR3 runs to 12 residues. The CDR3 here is CASRREIYGYTF. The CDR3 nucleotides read TGTGCCAGCAGGCGGGAAATCTATGGCTACACCTTC.

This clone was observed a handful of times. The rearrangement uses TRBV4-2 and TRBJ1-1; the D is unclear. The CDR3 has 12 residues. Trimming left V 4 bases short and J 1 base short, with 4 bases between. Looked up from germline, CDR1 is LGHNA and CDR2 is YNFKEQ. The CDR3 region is CASSLKNTEAFF. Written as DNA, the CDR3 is TGTGCCAGCAGCCTCAAGAACACTGAAGCTTTCTTT.

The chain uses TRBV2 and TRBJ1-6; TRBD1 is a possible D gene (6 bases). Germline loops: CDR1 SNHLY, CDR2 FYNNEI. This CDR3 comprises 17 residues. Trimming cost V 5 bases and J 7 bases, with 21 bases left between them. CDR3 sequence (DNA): TGTGCCAGCAGTTATACGCCTCTGGGGGCAGGAAATTCACCCCTCCACTTT. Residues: CASSYTPLGAGNSPLHF.

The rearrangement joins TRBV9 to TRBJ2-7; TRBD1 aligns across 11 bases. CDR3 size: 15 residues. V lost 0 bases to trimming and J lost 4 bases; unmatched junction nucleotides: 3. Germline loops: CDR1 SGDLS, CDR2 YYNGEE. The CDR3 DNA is TGTGCCAGCAGCGTAGGGGACAGGGGGGGATACGAGCAGTACTTC. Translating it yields CASSVGDRGGYEQYF.

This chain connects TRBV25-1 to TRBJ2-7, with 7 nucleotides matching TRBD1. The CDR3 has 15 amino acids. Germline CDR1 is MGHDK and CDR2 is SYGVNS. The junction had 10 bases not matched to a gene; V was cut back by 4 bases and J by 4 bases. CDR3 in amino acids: CASSVQGQVGYEQYF. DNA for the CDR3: TGTGCCAGCAGTGTCCAAGGACAGGTCGGTTACGAGCAGTACTTC.

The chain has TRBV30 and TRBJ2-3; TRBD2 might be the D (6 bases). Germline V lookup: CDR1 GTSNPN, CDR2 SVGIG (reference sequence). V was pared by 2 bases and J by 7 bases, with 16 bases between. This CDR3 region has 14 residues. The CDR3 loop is CAWSPRTTSYTQYF. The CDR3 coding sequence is TGTGCCTGGAGTCCCAGGACTACCTCGTATACGCAGTATTTT. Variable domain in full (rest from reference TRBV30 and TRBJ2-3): SQTIHQWPATLVQPVGSPLSLECTVEGTSNPNLYWYRQAAGRGLQLLFYSVGIGQISSEVPQNLSASRPQDRQFILSSKKLLLSDSGFYLCAWSPRTTSYTQYFGPGTRLTVL.

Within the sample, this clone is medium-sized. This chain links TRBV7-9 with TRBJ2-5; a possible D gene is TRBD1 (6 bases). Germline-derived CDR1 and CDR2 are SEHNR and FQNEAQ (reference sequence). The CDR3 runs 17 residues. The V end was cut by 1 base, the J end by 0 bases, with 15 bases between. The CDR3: CASSLGTADWYQETQYF. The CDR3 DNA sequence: TGTGCCAGCAGCTTAGGGACAGCAGATTGGTACCAAGAGACCCAGTACTTC.

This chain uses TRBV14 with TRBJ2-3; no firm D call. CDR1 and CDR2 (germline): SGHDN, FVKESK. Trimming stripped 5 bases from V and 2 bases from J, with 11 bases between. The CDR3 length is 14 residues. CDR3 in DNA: TGTGCCAGCAGCTGGGGTTCCCTCACAGATACGCAGTATTTT. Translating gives CASSWGSLTDTQYF.